The 15 T cell receptor beta chains below come from one sample, sequenced in a study of T cells after yellow fever vaccination. Each CDR3 protein gets one entry after TCRdb re-called the 5' RACE reads with MiXCR. Counted here are 30,000 or so distinct CDR3 sequences, 4.4% occurring once; the ten biggest clones make up around half. Sequenced here: CD8+ T cells sorted from PBMCs, sampled 5 days after the yellow fever booster vaccination. These receptors were collected from a man aged 25-45 years who received the YFV17D yellow fever vaccine.

There are many counts of this clonotype. The rearrangement links TRBV11-2 to TRBJ2-7; D possibly uses TRBD1 or TRBD2 (5 bases each). Looked up from germline, CDR1 is SGHAT and CDR2 is FQNNGV. V gave up 4 bases and J gave up 2 bases, with 12 bases separating them. The CDR3 has 14 residues. This chain's CDR3 is CASSSGTDTYEQYF. CDR3 DNA: TGTGCCAGCAGCTCAGGGACGGATACCTACGAGCAGTACTTC. Combining the CDR3 with reference TRBV11-2 and TRBJ2-7 gives the whole variable domain EAGVAQSPRYKIIEKRQSVAFWCNPISGHATLYWYQQILGQGPKLLIQFQNNGVVDDSQLPKDRFSAERLKGVDSTLKIQPAKLEDSAVYLCASSSGTDTYEQYFGPGTRLTVT.

The table lists this clonotype with many counts. The chain employs TRBV20-1 and TRBJ2-1; 8 bases are shared with TRBD2. The CDR3 has 14 amino acids. J was trimmed by 4 bases and V by 1 base; bases with no gene match: 3. CDR1 and CDR2 from the germline V gene are DFQATT and SNEGSKA (reference sequence). DNA of the CDR3: TGCAGTGCTAGAGTCAGCGGGAGTTACAATGAGCAGTTCTTC. It is translated as CSARVSGSYNEQFF.

This clonotype was counted many times. This chain connects TRBV27 to TRBJ2-7, with 8 nucleotides matching TRBD2. Trimming cost V 7 bases and J 6 bases; bases outside gene matches: 11. The germline CDR1 and CDR2 sequences are MNHEY and SMNVEV (reference sequence). The CDR3 is 14 residues long. This chain's CDR3 is CASTALPRGGEQYF. The CDR3 DNA sequence: TGTGCCAGCACCGCTCTCCCCCGGGGGGGCGAGCAGTACTTC.

This clonotype was detected many times. The V and J genes are TRBV19 and TRBJ2-3; 8 nucleotides agree with TRBD2. V was pared by 5 bases and J by 5 bases, with 9 bases of the junction left unmatched. The CDR3 consists of 15 residues. Germline CDR1 is LNHDA and CDR2 is SQIVND (reference sequence). CDR3 DNA sequence: TGTGCCAGTAGTCCCCAGCGGGAGCATGGAGATACGCAGTATTTT. Its protein product is CASSPQREHGDTQYF.

This clonotype appeared many times. The rearrangement links TRBV27 to TRBJ2-1; no firm D call. The CDR3 totals 11 residues. In germline, CDR1 is MNHEY, CDR2 SMNVEV (reference sequence). Trimming cost V 3 bases and J 11 bases, with 8 bases left between them. Written as DNA, the CDR3 is TGTGCCAGCAGTTTGGGGTTACAGCAGTTCTTC. Amino acid sequence: CASSLGLQQFF.

This clonotype occurred a few times. The chain carries TRBV7-8 and TRBJ2-1; no clear D. Trimming stripped 2 bases from V and 8 bases from J, with 7 bases between. In germline, CDR1 is SGHVS, CDR2 FQNEAQ. The CDR3 is 12 residues long. Here the CDR3 reads CASSLPADEQFF. The CDR3 DNA is TGTGCCAGCAGCTTACCCGCCGATGAGCAGTTCTTC.

This clonotype was recorded many times. The gene calls are TRBV9 and TRBJ2-7; no firm D call. The CDR3 covers 15 residues. Germline loops: CDR1 SGDLS, CDR2 YYNGEE. V shed 0 bases and J shed 4 bases, with 14 bases lying between them. CDR3 region: CASSVGGGAGYEQYF. The CDR3 nucleotides are TGTGCCAGCAGCGTAGGGGGTGGAGCTGGATACGAGCAGTACTTC.

The table lists this clonotype with many counts. The J gene is TRBJ2-4, the V gene TRBV7-2, with D perhaps matching TRBD1 or TRBD2 (5 bases each). The CDR3 covers 15 residues. Germline V lookup: CDR1 SGHTA, CDR2 FQGNSA. V was shortened by 5 bases and J by 3 bases, with 14 bases between the two germline ends. CDR3 DNA sequence: TGTGCCAGCAGCCGAGGGGCGGGTGGCAAAAACATTCAGTACTTC. Amino acid sequence: CASSRGAGGKNIQYF.

This clonotype showed up many times. The chain recombines TRBV20-1 with TRBJ2-7; 10 nucleotides align to TRBD2. In germline, CDR1 is DFQATT, CDR2 SNEGSKA (reference sequence). V gave up 6 bases and J gave up 3 bases; unmatched junction bases: 14. This CDR3 region has 16 residues. The CDR3 loop is CSAEDRLAGEHYEQYF. The CDR3, as DNA: TGCAGTGCCGAGGACCGTCTAGCGGGAGAACACTACGAGCAGTACTTC.

This clonotype was seen many times. The chain employs TRBV5-1 and TRBJ2-7; D possibly uses TRBD1 or TRBD2 (5 bases each). CDR3 length: 12 amino acids. Germline V gene lookup returns CDR1 SGHRS and CDR2 YFSETQ. Between the trimmed V and J ends, which lost 4 bases and 4 bases, there was a span of 9 bases. In DNA form, the CDR3 reads TGCGCCAGCAGCACTGGGGGTTACGAGCAGTACTTC. Translation: CASSTGGYEQYF.

This clonotype showed up many times. V is TRBV7-2 and J is TRBJ2-5; D is possibly TRBD2 (5 bases). In germline, CDR1 is SGHTA, CDR2 FQGNSA. Trimming removed 8 bases from V and 2 bases from J, with 9 bases in between. This CDR3 has 12 residues. This CDR3 reads CASLGGQETQYF. CDR3 in DNA: TGTGCCAGCTTAGGAGGTCAAGAGACCCAGTACTTC.

The V call is TRBV6-1, the J call TRBJ2-7; 8 positions match TRBD2. Losses at the gene ends were 5 bases for V and 0 bases for J; bases not matched to a gene: 6. CDR1 is MNHNS, CDR2 SASEGT, per germline. This CDR3 comprises 15 residues. The CDR3 here is CASSQGLGNSYEQYF. The DNA for the CDR3 is TGTGCCAGCAGTCAGGGACTAGGGAACTCCTACGAGCAGTACTTC.

The table lists this clonotype with many counts. This chain uses TRBV6-6 with TRBJ2-7, with 9 bases that match TRBD2. The germline CDR1 and CDR2 sequences are MNHNY and SVGAGI (reference sequence). The CDR3 spans 14 residues. Trimming cost V 5 bases and J 4 bases; bases outside gene matches: 6. CDR3 loop: CASSPSGTIYEQYF. CDR3 DNA: TGTGCCAGCAGTCCTAGCGGGACGATATACGAGCAGTACTTC.

This clonotype has at least ten counts. The chain couples TRBV7-9 to TRBJ2-1, with TRBD2 matching over 7 bases. V gave up 4 bases and J gave up 4 bases; unmatched junction bases: 10. Per the germline V gene, CDR1 is SEHNR and CDR2 is FQNEAQ (reference sequence). This CDR3 comprises 16 residues. In DNA form, the CDR3 reads TGTGCCAGCAGCTCAAACCCCCGGGACTATTACAATGAGCAGTTCTTC. Protein: CASSSNPRDYYNEQFF.

This clonotype was observed at least ten times. This chain links TRBV7-6 with TRBJ2-2; 15 bases fit TRBD2. The CDR3 loop spans 23 amino acids. V shed 4 bases and J 0 bases; nucleotides not matched to a gene: 18. Germline V CDR1 and CDR2: SGHVS, FNYEAQ. The CDR3 reads CASSSEGGAGTSGRSANTGELFF. CDR3 DNA: TGTGCCAGCAGCTCCGAGGGAGGAGCCGGGACTAGCGGGAGGAGCGCGAACACCGGGGAGCTGTTTTTT.